A single sample gave rise to the 7 T cell receptor beta chains below, sequenced in a study of tumor-infiltrating lymphocytes in primary liver carcinoma. Using a constant-region primer together with ProtoScript II reverse transcriptase, TCR beta cDNA was made from 500 ng of total RNA. Libraries of TCR beta came from three nested multiplex PCR rounds with slightly modified ARM-PCR. A C-beta reverse primer and TRBV1-TRBV30 forward primers served in each of the first two PCR rounds, at 10 cycles apiece. TCRdb recomputed calls from the multiplex PCR reads with MiXCR, one row per CDR3 protein. Of around 47,000 distinct CDR3 sequences in the sample, 73% were seen once. Unsorted bulk tissue, roughly 20-32 mg of it, served as the source for co-extraction of RNA and DNA. The source material was liver tumor tissue from sampling region 2. The subset here: tumor region T2, inferior pole. The receptors originated from a man aged 35 to 55 with primary liver carcinoma and hepatitis B virus infection.

About this clonotype itself: A much larger clonotype is one base distant, so this may be a read error. This sequence joins TRBV7-8 and TRBJ2-7; TRBD2 aligns across 7 bases. The CDR3 is made up of 13 amino acids. Germline loops: CDR1 SGHVS, CDR2 FQNEAQ. The CDR3, as DNA: TGTGCCAACAGCCTTACTAGCGCCCACGAGCAGTACTTC. This encodes CANSLTSAHEQYF.

The J gene is TRBJ1-2, the V gene TRBV29-1, with a weak D call TRBD1 (6 bases). Germline V gene lookup returns CDR1 SQVTM and CDR2 ANQGSEA. The CDR3 has 14 residues. The CDR3: CSVKFGQSICVYTF. The CDR3 DNA is TGCAGTGTCAAGTTTGGACAGTCGATCTGTGTCTACACCTTC.

This clonotype was seen only a few times. With a much larger clone just one base away, this may be a read error. The chain joins TRBV9 to TRBJ2-7; TRBD1 agrees at 7 bases. Germline values: CDR1 SGDLS, CDR2 YYNGEE. After removal of 4 bases from V and 8 bases from J, the junction contained 12 bases not matched to a gene. CDR3 length equals 14 residues. The CDR3 reads CASSIEPGGPKQYF. DNA of the CDR3: TGTGCCAGCAGCATAGAACCAGGGGGACCTAAGCAGTACTTC. The whole variable domain, filled in from reference TRBV9 and TRBJ2-7, reads DSGVTQTPKHLITATGQRVTLRCSPRSGDLSVYWYQQSLDQGLQFLIQYYNGEERAKGNILERFSAQQFPDLHSELNLSSLELGDSALYFCASSIEPGGPKQYFGPGTRLTVT.

Concerning this clonotype itself: Mismatch with germline at one junction end may stem from a read error. The V call is TRBV5-6, the J call TRBJ1-5, with 9 bases identical to TRBD1. This CDR3 region has 15 residues. Germline CDR1 is SGHDT and CDR2 is YYEEEE. Here the CDR3 reads CANSILDRGDQPQHF. The CDR3, as DNA: TGTGCCAACAGCATCTTGGACAGGGGCGATCAGCCCCAGCATTTT.

This clonotype was seen repeatedly, ten times or more. This chain connects TRBV25-1 to TRBJ2-7, with D maybe TRBD2 (6 bases). Trimming cost V 4 bases and J 7 bases, with 17 bases left between them. The germline gives CDR1 MGHDK, CDR2 SYGVNS. The CDR3 is 14 amino acids. In DNA form, the CDR3 reads TGTGCCAGCAGTGTCGGACTCGTCCGGGGGGAGCAGTACTTC. Translation gives CASSVGLVRGEQYF.

This chain joins TRBV4-2 and TRBJ2-7; possibly TRBD1 or TRBD2 for D (5 bases each). The CDR3 has 15 amino acids. Germline CDR1 LGHNA, CDR2 YNFKEQ. The chain's CDR3 is CISSRTPGVEGEQYF. The CDR3 coding sequence is TGTATCAGTAGCCGAACTCCTGGGGTTGAGGGGGAGCAGTACTTC.

This clonotype was counted only a few times. The chain recombines TRBV4-1 with TRBJ1-1; no clear D gene. From germline, CDR1 is MGHRA and CDR2 YSYEKL. The ends were cut back, 3 bases at V and 8 bases at J, with 16 bases in the middle. CDR3 length equals 14 residues. The CDR3 DNA sequence: TGCGCCAGCAGCCACATATCTGAAGGCACAGAAGCTTTCTTT. Its translation: CASSHISEGTEAFF.